The sequence of this T cell receptor beta chain was determined in a study of shared clonotypes between healthy human individuals. Genomic DNA of every subset was divided equally among multiple immunoSEQ plates. Unsorted PBMC DNA was sequenced on ten immunoSEQ deep assay plates. Here immunoSEQ multiplex PCR was the method, and the copy in TCRdb shows in-frame clones only, minus some. The sample gives hundreds of thousands of clones, 70% to 80% of which show up once; roughly 13% is in the top ten. The study drew all its donors from Caucasian adults living in Nashville, Tennessee. Trimming stripped 3 bases from V and 1 base from J, with 9 bases between. The CDR3 is made up of 13 amino acids. The germline gives CDR1 SQVTM, CDR2 ANQGSEA.

Sequencing was carried out using PBMCs. The rearrangement joins TRBV29-1 to TRBJ2-5; D is perhaps TRBD1 or TRBD2 (6 bases each). This TCR came from a woman between 40 and 55 years old in good health. Some clones in this sample may be carry-over from other donors' samples. The CDR3 DNA reads TGCAGCGTTGAGTCGGGGGCCCAAGAGACCCAGTACTTC. Residues: CSVESGAQETQYF. Full variable domain (outside the CDR3, taken from reference TRBV29-1 and TRBJ2-5): SAVISQKPSRDICQRGTSLTIQCQVDSQVTMMFWYRQQPGQSLTLIATANQGSEATYESGFVIDKFPISRPNLTFSTLTVSNMSPEDSSIYLCSVESGAQETQYFGPGTRLLVL.